The T cell receptor beta chain under discussion was sequenced for a study of post-analysis software for immune sequencing data. Across the whole study: Recorded subtypes: relapsing-remitting, secondary progressive, progressive-relapsing; some patients unannotated.

Germline V gene sequence: CDR1 MGHRA, CDR2 YSYEKL. CDR3 size: 19 residues. After removal of 2 bases from V and 3 bases from J, the junction contained 14 bases not matched to a gene. About this clonotype: Its antigen remains unidentified.

Broader study findings: Significantly decreased normalized Chao1 diversity was recorded for multiple sclerosis patients relative to controls. TRBV segments more frequent in patients than in controls numbered roughly five and included TRBV5-6, TRBV5-1 and TRBV20-1.

Unique-molecular-identifier-tagged TCR beta cDNA libraries were used. Each batch of about 0.95 to 11 million T cells produced around 460,000 cDNA molecules. TCRdb recomputed calls from the PCR reads with MiXCR, one row per CDR3 protein. The sample consists of about 540,000 distinct CDR3 sequences, roughly 34% of them appearing once. The sequencing sample was made of blood. The genes are TRBV4-1 and TRBJ2-7, with 12 nucleotides matching TRBD2. This TCR derives from a girl aged 2 to 17 with multiple sclerosis. CDR3 amino acids: CASSQRRLAGERHYYEQYF. Written as DNA, the CDR3 is TGCGCCAGCAGCCAACGCCGACTAGCGGGGGAACGACATTACTACGAGCAGTACTTC.